The clone carrying this TCR beta chain was detected once. What it binds is not known. The sample originates from a study of STAT5B mutations in CD4+ large granular lymphocyte leukemia. Trimming pared 0 bases from V and 7 bases from J, leaving 11 bases between. The CDR3 spans 14 residues. Germline-derived CDR1 and CDR2 are SGHTA and FQGNSA. In the authors' methods: The detection floor for productive clonotype frequency was 2.59 x 10-5. TCRdb's copy holds only in-frame clones and misses some; the assay was immunoSEQ multiplex PCR. That table furnishes V, J and clone size, whereas the DNA furnished D and trimming. In the table there are roughly 40,000 clones, 86% of which are singletons. Study findings and constraints: 8/27 top patient clones versus 2/35 control clones were TRBV06-family. Without putative leukemic clones, patient CD4-sorted repertoires remained more clonal than healthy CD4+ repertoires.

The origin of this receptor is a human donor in good health. V is TRBV7-2 and J is TRBJ2-3, with a possible D match to TRBD2 (5 bases). The material sequenced was CD4+ T cells from blood buffy coats. This chain's CDR3 is CASSLAGVVNTQYF. In nucleotides, the CDR3 is TGTGCCAGCAGCTTAGCGGGAGTGGTAAATACGCAGTATTTT.